The 6 T cell receptor beta chains below all came from one sample that was sequenced in a study of T cell responses to AZD1222 COVID-19 vaccine. Profiled with immunoSEQ multiplex PCR; TCRdb holds only in-frame clones, not every one. The table shows some 100,000 clones, with roughly 92% occurring only once. Sequences were derived from peripheral blood, sampled 28 days after the second AZD1222 dose. Receptor source: an adult who received the AZD1222 COVID-19 vaccine.

The chain carries TRBV5-6 and TRBJ2-7; no definite D call. Germline-derived CDR1 and CDR2 are SGHDT and YYEEEE. The CDR3 has 12 residues. Trimming cost V 1 base and J 3 bases, with 5 bases left between them. CDR3 in DNA: TGTGCCAGCAGCTTGTTCAACTACGAGCAGTACTTC. This codes for CASSLFNYEQYF.

The chain links TRBV6-1 to TRBJ1-1, with unresolved D. CDR1 is MNHNS and CDR2 is SASEGT in the germline V gene. V dropped 2 bases and J dropped 6 bases, with 10 bases sitting between them. The CDR3 extends over 13 amino acids. The CDR3 protein is CASSETSVSEAFF. The CDR3 DNA reads TGTGCCAGCAGTGAAACATCGGTGTCTGAAGCTTTCTTT.

This chain uses TRBV6-1 with TRBJ1-1, with D unclear. Trimming took off 3 bases at V and 11 bases at J, with 16 bases between the two ends. There are 13 residues in the CDR3. Germline assignment: CDR1 MNHNS and CDR2 SASEGT. CDR3 sequence: CASSENSGFGAFF. DNA for the CDR3: TGTGCCAGCAGTGAGAATTCGGGGTTTGGTGCTTTCTTT.

The gene calls are TRBV5-4 and TRBJ1-6, with D tentatively TRBD1 (5 bases). The germline V gene encodes CDR1 SGHNT and CDR2 YYREEE (reference sequence). V was pared by 0 bases and J by 9 bases, with 16 bases between. There are 16 residues in the CDR3. This CDR3 reads CASSLGQGRRSSPLHF. Here the CDR3 DNA reads TGTGCCAGCAGCTTGGGTCAGGGCCGGCGTAGTTCACCCCTCCACTTT.

The chain recombines TRBV3-1 (or the pseudogene TRBV3-2) with TRBJ2-2; 7 bases map to TRBD2. The CDR3 runs 15 residues. CDR1 and CDR2 from the germline V gene are LGHDT and YNNKEL (reference sequence). V was clipped by 5 bases and J by 0 bases; unmatched bases: 3. CDR3 DNA sequence: TGTGCCAGCAGCTTAGGACTAGCGAACACCGGGGAGCTGTTTTTT. Protein product: CASSLGLANTGELFF.

The chain links TRBV5-6 to TRBJ1-1; D possibly corresponds to TRBD1 (5 bases). Germline CDR1 SGHDT, CDR2 YYEEEE. The CDR3 is 13 amino acids. V dropped 3 bases and J dropped 6 bases, with 12 bases sitting between them. The CDR3 loop reads CASSWGGGAEAFF. The CDR3 nucleotides are TGTGCCAGCAGCTGGGGCGGTGGGGCTGAAGCTTTCTTT.